The entry below gives a single T cell receptor (beta chain) sequence along with its context. An end of the junction does not agree with germline; a read error may underlie this. Repertoires were generated with immunoSEQ multiplex PCR, while TCRdb's copy carries only in-frame clones and drops some. Counted here are 59,000 or so clones, roughly 82% occurring once; the ten biggest clones make up less than 4.5%. This sample is part of a study of OX40 agonist ivuxolimab in advanced cancers. Germline assignment: CDR1 MNHNY and CDR2 SVGAGI (reference sequence). There are 13 residues in the CDR3. The chain has TRBV6-6 and TRBJ2-7; either TRBD1 or TRBD2 may fit D (5 bases each). The TCR sequence derives from an adult with an advanced solid tumor such as melanoma, head and neck, liver or kidney cancer. The starting material was CD4+ or CD8+ T cells sorted from blood, obtained in a trial of the OX40 agonist ivuxolimab. CDR3 residues: CASSGRDPYEQYF. As DNA, the CDR3 is TGCGCCAGCAGTGGCCGGGACCCCTACGAGCAGTACTTC.